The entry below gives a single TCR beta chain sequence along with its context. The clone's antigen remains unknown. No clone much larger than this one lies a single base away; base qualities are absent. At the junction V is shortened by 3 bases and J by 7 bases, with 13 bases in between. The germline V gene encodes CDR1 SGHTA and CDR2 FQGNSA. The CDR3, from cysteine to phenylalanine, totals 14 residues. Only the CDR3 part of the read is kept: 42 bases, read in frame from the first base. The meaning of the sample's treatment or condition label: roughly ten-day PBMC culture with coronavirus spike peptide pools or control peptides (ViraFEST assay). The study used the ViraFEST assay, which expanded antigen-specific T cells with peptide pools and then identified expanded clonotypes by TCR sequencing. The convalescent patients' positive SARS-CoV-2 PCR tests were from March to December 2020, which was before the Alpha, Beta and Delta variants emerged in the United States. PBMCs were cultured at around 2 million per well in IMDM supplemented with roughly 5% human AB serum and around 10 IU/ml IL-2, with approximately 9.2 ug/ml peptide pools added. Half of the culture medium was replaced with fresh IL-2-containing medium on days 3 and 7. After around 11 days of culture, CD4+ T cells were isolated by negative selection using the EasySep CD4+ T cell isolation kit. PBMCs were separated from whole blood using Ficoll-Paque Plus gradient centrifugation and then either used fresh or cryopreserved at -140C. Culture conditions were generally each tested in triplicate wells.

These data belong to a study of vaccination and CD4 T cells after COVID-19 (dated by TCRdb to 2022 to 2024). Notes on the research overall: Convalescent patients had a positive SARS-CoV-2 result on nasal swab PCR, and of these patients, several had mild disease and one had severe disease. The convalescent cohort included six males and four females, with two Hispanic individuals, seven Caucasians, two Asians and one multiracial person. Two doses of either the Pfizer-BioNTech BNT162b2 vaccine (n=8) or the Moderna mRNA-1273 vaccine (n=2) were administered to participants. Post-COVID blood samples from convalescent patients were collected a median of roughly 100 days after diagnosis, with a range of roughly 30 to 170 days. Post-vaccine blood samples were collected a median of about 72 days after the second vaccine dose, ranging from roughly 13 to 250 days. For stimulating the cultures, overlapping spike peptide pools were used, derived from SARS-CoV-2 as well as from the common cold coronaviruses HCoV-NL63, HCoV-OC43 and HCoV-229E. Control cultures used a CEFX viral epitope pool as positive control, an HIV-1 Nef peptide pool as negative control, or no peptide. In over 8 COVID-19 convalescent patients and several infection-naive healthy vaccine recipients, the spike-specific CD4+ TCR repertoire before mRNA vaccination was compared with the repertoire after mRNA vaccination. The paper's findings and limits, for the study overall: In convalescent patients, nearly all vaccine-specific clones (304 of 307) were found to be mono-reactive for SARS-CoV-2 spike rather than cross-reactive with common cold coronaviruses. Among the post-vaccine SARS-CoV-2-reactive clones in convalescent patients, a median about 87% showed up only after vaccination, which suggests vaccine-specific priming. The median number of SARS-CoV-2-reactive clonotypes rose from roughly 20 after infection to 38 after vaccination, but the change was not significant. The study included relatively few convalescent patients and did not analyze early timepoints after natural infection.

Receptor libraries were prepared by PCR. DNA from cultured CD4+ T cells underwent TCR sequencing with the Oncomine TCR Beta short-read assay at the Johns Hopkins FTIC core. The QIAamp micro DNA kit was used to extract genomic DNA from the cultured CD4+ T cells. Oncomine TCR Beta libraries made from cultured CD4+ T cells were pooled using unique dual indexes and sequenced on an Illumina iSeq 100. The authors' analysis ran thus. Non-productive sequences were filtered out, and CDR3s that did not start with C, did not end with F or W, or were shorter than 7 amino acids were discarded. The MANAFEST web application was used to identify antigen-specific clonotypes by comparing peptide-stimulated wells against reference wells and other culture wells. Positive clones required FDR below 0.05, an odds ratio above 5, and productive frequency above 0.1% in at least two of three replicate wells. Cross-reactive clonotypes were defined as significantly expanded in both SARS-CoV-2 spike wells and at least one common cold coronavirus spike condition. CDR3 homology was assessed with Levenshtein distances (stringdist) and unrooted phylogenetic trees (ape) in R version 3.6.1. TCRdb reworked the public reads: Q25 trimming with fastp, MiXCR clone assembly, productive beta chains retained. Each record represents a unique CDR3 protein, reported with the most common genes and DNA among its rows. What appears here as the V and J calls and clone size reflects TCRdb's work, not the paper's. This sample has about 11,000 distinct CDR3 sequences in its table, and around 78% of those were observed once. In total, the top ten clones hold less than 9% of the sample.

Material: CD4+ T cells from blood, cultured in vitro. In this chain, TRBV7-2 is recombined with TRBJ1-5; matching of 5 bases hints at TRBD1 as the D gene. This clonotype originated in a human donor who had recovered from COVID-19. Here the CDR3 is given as CASSFGGTLQPQHF. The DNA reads TGTGCCAGCAGCTTTGGGGGGACCCTGCAGCCCCAGCATTTT.